This T cell receptor beta chain was sequenced for a study of cytomegalovirus exposure and HLA in healthy donors. Germline CDR1 GTSNPN, CDR2 SVGIG (reference sequence). Between the trimmed V and J ends, which lost 4 bases and 0 bases, there was a span of 3 bases. The CDR3 extends over 11 amino acids. Study-wide findings and caveats: The classifier reportedly diagnosed cytomegalovirus status with high sensitivity and specificity. In all likelihood, a cluster of highly shared sequence variants was a sequencing artifact.

Comment on this clone: Its antigen is as yet unknown.

The PCR had 60 Vbeta and 13 Jbeta primers. Produced via immunoSEQ multiplex PCR; TCRdb's table is partial and in-frame only. Among 150,000 to 200,000 clones, around 70% were seen once, and the ten largest hold about 4.5%. The clonotype was recovered from a man aged 18 to 30 in good health and CMV-seropositive. Specimen: PBMCs. V gene TRBV30 combines with J gene TRBJ1-1; unclear D gene. The CDR3 bases are TGTGCCTGGAATATGAACACTGAAGCTTTCTTT. Its protein is CAWNMNTEAFF.